A single sample gave rise to the 10 T cell receptor beta chains below, sequenced in a study of vaccination and CD4 T cells after COVID-19. Sequence data for DNA of cultured CD4+ T cells were generated by the Oncomine TCR Beta short-read assay. Each CDR3 protein is one row after TCRdb ran MiXCR on the PCR reads. The data hold approximately 5,400 distinct CDR3 sequences, with around 35% observed a single time. The treatment is: roughly ten-day PBMC culture with coronavirus spike peptide pools or control peptides (ViraFEST assay). Collection of the unexposed donor's CD4+ T cells took place before the COVID-19 pandemic (2011-2018). No antigen has been assigned to these receptors. The material sequenced was CD4+ T cells from blood, cultured in vitro. Receptor source: a human donor in good health.

This clonotype was observed a handful of times. This sequence joins TRBV7-9 and TRBJ1-1; D possibly corresponds to TRBD1 (6 bases). The CDR3 extends over 13 amino acids. Germline CDR1 and CDR2: SEHNR and FQNEAQ (reference sequence). Trimming stripped 1 base from V and 11 bases from J, with 14 bases between. The CDR3 DNA follows: TGTGCCAGCAGCTTAGAGGACAGCCCGCCTGCTTTCTTT. It translates to CASSLEDSPPAFF.

V gene TRBV5-1 combines with J gene TRBJ1-1; 10 nucleotides align to TRBD1. The length of the CDR3 is 14 residues. The germline V gene has CDR1 SGHRS and CDR2 YFSETQ. J was trimmed by 1 base and V by 4 bases; bases with no gene match: 1. CDR3 sequence: CASSRDRGNTEAFF. CDR3 nucleotide sequence: TGCGCCAGCAGCCGGGACAGGGGGAACACTGAAGCTTTCTTT.

This clonotype appeared a few times. This chain links TRBV7-6 with TRBJ2-5, with 8 nucleotides matching TRBD1. Germline V lookup: CDR1 SGHVS, CDR2 FNYEAQ. The CDR3 is 16 amino acids. V dropped 4 bases and J dropped 5; count of bases not matched to a gene: 12. The CDR3 bases are TGTGCCAGCAGCTCCATTCTCGACAGGGGTCGTGAGACCCAGTACTTC. Translation: CASSSILDRGRETQYF.

This clonotype was detected only a few times. As DNA, the CDR3 is TGCAGTGCTAGTCGACAGAACACTGAAGCTTTCTTT. Protein product: CSASRQNTEAFF. V is TRBV20-1 and J is TRBJ1-1; no reliable D call. CDR1 and CDR2 (germline): DFQATT, SNEGSKA (reference sequence). The CDR3 loop spans 12 amino acids. Trimming left V 3 bases short and J 1 base short, with 6 bases between.

This sequence joins TRBV12-3 or TRBV12-4 and TRBJ2-5; D is undetermined. V dropped 5 bases and J dropped 5 bases, with 3 bases sitting between them. This CDR3 has 10 residues. The CDR3 spells CASSLETQYF. The CDR3, as DNA: TGTGCCAGCAGTCTTGAGACCCAGTACTTC.

The CDR3 loop is CASSYQGTRGRLSNTEAFF. In DNA, the CDR3 is TGTGCCAGCAGTTACCAGGGGACCAGGGGCCGCCTCTCGAACACTGAAGCTTTCTTT. J is TRBJ1-1 and V is TRBV6-5; possible D gene TRBD1, 6 bases. V was cut by 2 bases and J by 1 base, with 23 bases left in between. CDR3 size: 19 residues. Germline V gene lookup returns CDR1 MNHEY and CDR2 SVGAGI.

This clonotype was seen only a few times. The chain carries TRBV20-1 and TRBJ2-4; no definite D call. In germline, CDR1 is DFQATT, CDR2 SNEGSKA (reference sequence). With 0 bases removed from V and 2 bases from J, the gap between germline ends came to 11 bases. The CDR3 is made up of 15 amino acids. Here the CDR3 DNA reads TGCAGTGCTAGAGACCCGGTACTCTCCAAAAACATTCAGTACTTC. This codes for CSARDPVLSKNIQYF.

Relative to its sample, this clonotype is medium-sized. The chain links TRBV7-6 to TRBJ1-2; the D gene is possibly TRBD1 (5 bases). Germline loops: CDR1 SGHVS, CDR2 FNYEAQ. The CDR3 totals 15 residues. Trimming removed 1 base from V and 8 bases from J, with 17 bases in between. CDR3 loop: CASSLDQGLGKGYTF. Written as DNA, the CDR3 is TGTGCCAGCAGCTTAGATCAGGGTCTGGGAAAAGGCTACACCTTC.

The V call is TRBV9, the J call TRBJ1-1, with D possibly matching TRBD1 (6 bases). The CDR3 extends over 18 amino acids. CDR1 SGDLS and CDR2 YYNGEE come from the germline V gene. Trimming pared 3 bases from V and 1 base from J, leaving 22 bases between. For the CDR3, the DNA is TGTGCCAGCAGCGATAGACTAGCGGGGGGGCTGAAGAACACTGAAGCTTTCTTT. Encoded protein: CASSDRLAGGLKNTEAFF.

This clonotype has just a few counts. The V and J genes are TRBV6-1 and TRBJ1-1, with D possibly TRBD1 on 5 matching bases. V lost 3 bases and J 4 bases, leaving 9 bases between the germline ends. Germline lookup yields CDR1 MNHNS and CDR2 SASEGT. The length of the CDR3 is 13 residues. The CDR3 reads CASSEAGGTEAFF. The CDR3 region has the DNA TGTGCCAGCAGTGAGGCGGGGGGCACTGAAGCTTTCTTT.